This T cell receptor beta chain was captured by sequencing in a study of monozygotic twins with inflammatory bowel disease. The study, taken as a whole, reports: Individual T cell subtypes were not distinguishable.

In germline, CDR1 is LNHDA, CDR2 SQIVND (reference sequence). The CDR3 spans 15 residues. Researchers isolated total RNA from whole blood without sorting T cells. With regard to this clonotype: Its specificity is unknown.

cDNA was made in eight separate reactions per sample. TCRdb re-analyzed the 5' RACE reads; it lists each CDR3 protein once, without DNA. The table for this sample gives about 300,000 distinct CDR3 sequences. The J gene is TRBJ2-2, the V gene TRBV19; absent DNA, TCRdb's TRBD1 call cannot be checked. This clonotype originated in a human donor with ulcerative colitis or Crohn's disease, or a healthy co-twin of an affected twin (not recorded which). Sequencing used blood. CDR3 amino acids: CASSKTGLPGGELFF.